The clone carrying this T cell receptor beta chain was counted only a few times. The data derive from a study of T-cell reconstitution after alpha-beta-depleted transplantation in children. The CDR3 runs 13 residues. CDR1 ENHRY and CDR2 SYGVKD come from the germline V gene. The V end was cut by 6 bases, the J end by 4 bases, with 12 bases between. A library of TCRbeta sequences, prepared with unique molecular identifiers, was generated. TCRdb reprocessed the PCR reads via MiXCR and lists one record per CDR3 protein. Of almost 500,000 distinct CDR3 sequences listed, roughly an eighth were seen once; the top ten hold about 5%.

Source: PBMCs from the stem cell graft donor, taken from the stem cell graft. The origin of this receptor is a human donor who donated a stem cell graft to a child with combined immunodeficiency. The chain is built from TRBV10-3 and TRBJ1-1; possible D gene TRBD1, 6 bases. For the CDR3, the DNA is TGTGCCATCAGCACCAGGGGAGGCACTGAAGCTTTCTTT. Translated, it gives CAISTRGGTEAFF.